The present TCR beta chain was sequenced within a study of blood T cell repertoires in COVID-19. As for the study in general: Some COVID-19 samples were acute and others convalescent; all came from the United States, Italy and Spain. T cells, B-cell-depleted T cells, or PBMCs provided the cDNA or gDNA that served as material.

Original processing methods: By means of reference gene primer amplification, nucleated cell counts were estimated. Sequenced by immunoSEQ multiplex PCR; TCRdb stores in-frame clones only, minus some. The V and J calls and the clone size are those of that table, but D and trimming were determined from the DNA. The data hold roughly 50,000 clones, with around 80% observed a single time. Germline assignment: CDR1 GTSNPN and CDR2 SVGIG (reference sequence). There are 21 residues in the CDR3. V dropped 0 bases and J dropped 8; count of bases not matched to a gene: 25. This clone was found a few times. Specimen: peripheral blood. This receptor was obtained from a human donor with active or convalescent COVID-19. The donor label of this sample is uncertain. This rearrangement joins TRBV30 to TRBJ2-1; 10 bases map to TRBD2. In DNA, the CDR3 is TGTGCCTGGAGTGTAGGAGGGCCTCCTTGGGCTAGCGGGAGAACGGCCCATGAGCAGTTCTTC. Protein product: CAWSVGGPPWASGRTAHEQFF.